The 12 T cell receptor beta chains presented below share a single source sample, sequenced in a study of T cell responses to AZD1222 COVID-19 vaccine. TCRdb's copy holds only in-frame clones and misses some; the assay was immunoSEQ multiplex PCR. This table has over 140,000 clones, about 91% appearing once. This material consisted of peripheral blood, taken 28 days after the second AZD1222 dose. These TCRs come from an adult who received the AZD1222 COVID-19 vaccine.

The chain employs TRBV9 and TRBJ1-2; D remains ambiguous. Germline V gene sequence: CDR1 SGDLS, CDR2 YYNGEE. V lost 0 bases to trimming and J lost 5 bases, with 5 bases between them. This CDR3 is 12 amino acids long. The CDR3 protein is CASSVDAYGYTF. CDR3 nucleotide sequence: TGTGCCAGCAGCGTAGACGCTTATGGCTACACCTTC.

The chain couples TRBV28 to TRBJ1-6; the D is unclear. CDR3 length: 12 amino acids. Between the trimmed V and J ends, which lost 5 bases and 10 bases, there was a span of 9 bases. Germline values: CDR1 MDHEN, CDR2 SYDVKM. CDR3 in DNA: TGTGCCAGCAGTATAGTAGAGTCACCCCTCCACTTT. Protein product: CASSIVESPLHF.

The gene calls are TRBV19 and TRBJ2-2; 10 positions match TRBD2. V shed 5 bases, J shed 1 base, and the junction held 13 bases outside the gene matches. This CDR3 contains 19 residues. CDR1 and CDR2 (germline): LNHDA, SQIVND (reference sequence). The CDR3 reads CASSLAGLAETRNTGELFF. CDR3 in DNA: TGTGCCAGTAGTTTAGCCGGACTAGCGGAGACTAGGAACACCGGGGAGCTGTTTTTT.

This chain connects TRBV11-2 to TRBJ2-6; D is unclear. The CDR3 is 16 amino acids. V dropped 2 bases and J dropped 0 bases, with 8 bases sitting between them. Germline values: CDR1 SGHAT, CDR2 FQNNGV. CDR3 bases: TGTGCCAGCAGCTTAAACACTCACTCTGGGGCCAACGTCCTGACTTTC. Translation: CASSLNTHSGANVLTF.

The V and J genes are TRBV29-1 and TRBJ2-7; TRBD2 agrees at 8 bases. This CDR3 region has 14 residues. V lost 6 bases and J lost 7; bases outside the gene matches: 14. Germline V CDR1 and CDR2: SQVTM, ANQGSEA. Here the CDR3 DNA reads TGCAGCGTGGCGACTAGCGTAGTCGGTACAGAGCAGTACTTC. Protein product: CSVATSVVGTEQYF.

The chain carries TRBV30 and TRBJ2-7, with D maybe TRBD2 (6 bases). The germline CDR1 and CDR2 sequences are GTSNPN and SVGIG (reference sequence). The CDR3 consists of 16 residues. The V end was cut by 0 bases, the J end by 1 base, with 16 bases between. CDR3 nucleotide sequence: TGTGCCTGGAGTGTATTTTGGTCCCTAGCGTCCTACGAGCAGTACTTC. As protein: CAWSVFWSLASYEQYF.

The chain employs TRBV5-4 and TRBJ2-1, with D unresolved. There are 11 residues in the CDR3. From germline, CDR1 is SGHNT and CDR2 YYREEE (reference sequence). V lost 0 bases and J 8 bases, leaving 3 bases between the germline ends. The CDR3 nucleotides are TGTGCCAGCAGCTTGGAGCATGAGCAGTTCTTC. This gives the protein CASSLEHEQFF.

The rearrangement uses TRBV7-9 and TRBJ1-6; no reliable D call. The CDR3 totals 14 residues. Germline lookup yields CDR1 SEHNR and CDR2 FQNEAQ (reference sequence). The ends were cut back, 0 bases at V and 8 bases at J, with 8 bases in the middle. CDR3 nucleotides: TGTGCCAGCAGCTTAGCGTGGGGAGATTCACCCCTCCACTTT. It encodes CASSLAWGDSPLHF.

The chain recombines TRBV4-3 with TRBJ1-4; possibly TRBD1 for D (6 bases). The CDR3 loop spans 14 amino acids. The germline gives CDR1 LGHNA, CDR2 YSLEER. V lost 4 bases to trimming and J lost 4 bases, with 10 bases between them. The CDR3 region is CASSLQGINEKLFF. In nucleotides, the CDR3 is TGCGCCAGCAGCCTCCAGGGGATTAATGAAAAACTGTTTTTT.

This clone has just one count. The chain carries TRBV28 and TRBJ2-5; 8 nucleotides agree with TRBD1. Germline V gives CDR1 MDHEN, CDR2 SYDVKM. Trimming cost V 4 bases and J 6 bases; bases outside gene matches: 10. CDR3 size: 15 residues. The CDR3 loop is CASSSRTGRIKTQYF. DNA of the CDR3: TGTGCCAGCAGTTCTCGGACAGGGAGGATAAAGACCCAGTACTTC.

This sequence joins TRBV14 and TRBJ1-5; D possibly corresponds to TRBD1 (5 bases). This CDR3 is 16 amino acids long. Trimming cost V 0 bases and J 3 bases, with 12 bases left between them. Germline CDR1 SGHDN, CDR2 FVKESK. The DNA of the CDR3 is TGTGCCAGCAGCCAAGAAGGGGCGAGGAACAATCAGCCCCAGCATTTT. It codes for CASSQEGARNNQPQHF.

This rearrangement joins TRBV11-2 to TRBJ2-2; 7 bases map to TRBD2. Germline V CDR1 and CDR2: SGHAT, FQNNGV. The CDR3 runs to 15 residues. The trim removed 6 bases at V and 3 bases at J, leaving 7 bases unmatched. CDR3 region: CASRSWEGYTGELFF. For the CDR3, the DNA is TGTGCCAGCAGATCCTGGGAGGGATACACCGGGGAGCTGTTTTTT.